Sequencing of this T cell receptor beta chain was carried out in a study of cytomegalovirus exposure and HLA in healthy donors. Study summary: Genotyping showed roughly 76% of some 400 donors falling in the Caucasian-associated ancestry cluster.

The PCR was carried out with 60 Vbeta primers and 13 Jbeta primers. The repertoire was sequenced with immunoSEQ multiplex PCR; TCRdb's copy has only in-frame clones and lacks some. The data contain about 180,000 clones, more than 65% of them seen just once; the ten biggest clones take up more than 0.95%. A word on this clone: What it binds is unknown.

General observations from the study: One cluster of highly shared sequence variants probably arose as a sequencing artifact. In vitro, a few CMV-associated chains proved specific for CMV antigens. Researchers reported from a later analysis that most CMV-associated TCR beta chains appeared HLA-restricted.

The sample was PBMCs. This TCR was recovered from a girl aged 2-15 years in good health and CMV-seropositive.

The CDR3 nucleotides are TGTGCCAGCAGCTCCCCCACGGGGGTGGGAGATGGCTACACCTTC. Translation: CASSSPTGVGDGYTF. This rearrangement joins TRBV7-3 to TRBJ1-2; weak D call: TRBD1 (5 bases). Germline-derived CDR1 and CDR2 are SGHTA and FQGTGA. The CDR3 extends over 15 amino acids. Trimming took 4 bases from V and 6 from J, leaving 18 bases between them. Supplemented by reference TRBV7-3 and TRBJ1-2, the full variable domain reads GAGVSQTPSNKVTEKGKYVELRCDPISGHTALYWYRQSLGQGPEFLIYFQGTGAADDSGLPNDRFFAVRPEGSVSTLKIQRTERGDSAVYLCASSSPTGVGDGYTFGSGTRLTVV.